These 19 T cell receptor beta chains came from one sample sequenced in a study of T cells in Graves' hyperthyroidism and ophthalmopathy. RNA transcripts gave rise to amplified TCR beta CDR3 regions. An initial round of RT-PCR targeting the TCR CDR3 relied on the HTBI primer set. MiXCR, applied by TCRdb to the multiplex PCR reads, yields one record per CDR3 protein. Of under 350,000 distinct CDR3 sequences listed, roughly an eighth were seen once; the top ten hold under 8%. Source material: blood. Receptors originate from a middle-aged woman with Graves' hyperthyroidism.

This clonotype was picked up many times. The CDR3 DNA sequence: TGCAGTGCCCTATACCGATACGGCGGCTATGGCTACACCTTC. Its translation is CSALYRYGGYGYTF. The gene calls are TRBV20-1 and TRBJ1-2; D is undetermined. V shed 6 bases and J shed 4 bases, with 18 bases lying between them. The CDR3 contains 14 residues. Per germline, CDR1 DFQATT and CDR2 SNEGSKA (reference sequence).

This clonotype showed up many times. The chain links TRBV12-3 or TRBV12-4 to TRBJ2-7, with D uncertain. Trimming took 3 bases from V and 3 from J, leaving 12 bases between them. The CDR3 length is 14 residues. CDR3: CASSFIWPRYEQYF. Written as DNA, the CDR3 is TGTGCCAGCAGTTTTATTTGGCCCCGCTACGAGCAGTACTTC.

Ten or more counts support this clonotype. The chain couples TRBV12-3 or TRBV12-4 to TRBJ1-2; D is undetermined. The CDR3 loop spans 12 amino acids. The V end lost 1 base, the J end lost 5 bases, and 5 bases lay between the germline ends. CDR3 sequence reads: CASSLVQYGYTF. In DNA, the CDR3 is TGTGCCAGCAGTTTAGTACAGTATGGCTACACCTTC.

This clonotype was recorded at least ten times. The CDR3 loop is CASSLLSSGRKGEQYF. CDR3 nucleotide sequence: TGTGCCAGCAGTTTATTGTCTAGCGGGAGAAAGGGCGAGCAGTACTTC. The chain joins TRBV28 to TRBJ2-7; 10 nucleotides line up with TRBD2. Trimming at V came to 1 base and at J to 6 bases, leaving 9 bases not matched to a gene. The CDR3 length is 16 residues. Per the germline V gene, CDR1 is MDHEN and CDR2 is SYDVKM. Based on the CDR3 plus reference TRBV28 and TRBJ2-7, the full variable domain is DVKVTQSSRYLVKRTGEKVFLECVQDMDHENMFWYRQDPGLGLRLIYFSYDVKMKEKGDIPEGYSVSREKKERFSLILESASTNQTSMYLCASSLLSSGRKGEQYFGPGTRLTVT.

This clonotype was recorded a few times. V usage is TRBV20-1 and J usage is TRBJ2-3, with D unclear. V was shortened by 5 bases and J by 6 bases, with 18 bases between the two germline ends. The CDR3 runs 14 residues. Germline V lookup: CDR1 DFQATT, CDR2 SNEGSKA (reference sequence). CDR3 bases: TGCAGTGCTTTTCCCGGGTCCATCGAGGATACGCAGTATTTT. The encoded protein is CSAFPGSIEDTQYF.

This chain uses TRBV28 with TRBJ2-4, with 7 positions matching TRBD2. The CDR3 sequence is 17 residues long. CDR1 and CDR2 (germline): MDHEN, SYDVKM. The junction had 7 bases not matched to a gene; V was cut back by 2 bases and J by 0 bases. The CDR3 DNA reads as TGTGCCAGCAGTTTACTGGCGGGAGTGGGAGCCAAAAACATTCAGTACTTC. Its protein product is CASSLLAGVGAKNIQYF.

This clonotype was counted once. The V and J genes are TRBV24-1 and TRBJ1-1, with 10 nucleotides matching TRBD1. The CDR3 has 16 residues. V lost 8 bases, J lost 0 bases, and 8 bases stayed unmatched. Germline V CDR1 and CDR2: KGHDR, SFDVKD. The CDR3: CATNSGTGALNTEAFF. CDR3 in DNA: TGTGCCACCAACTCCGGGACAGGGGCTTTGAACACTGAAGCTTTCTTT.

In this sample, this clonotype turned up many times. The J gene is TRBJ1-3, the V gene TRBV3-1; 8 bases match TRBD1. V gave up 0 bases and J gave up 4 bases; unmatched junction bases: 2. This CDR3 has 15 amino acids. Looked up from germline, CDR1 is LGHDT and CDR2 is YNNKEL (reference sequence). CDR3 in DNA: TGTGCCAGCAGCCAAGACAGGGGGCAAGGAAACACCATATATTTT. The encoded protein is CASSQDRGQGNTIYF.

This clonotype has a count of ten or more. This chain joins TRBV20-1 and TRBJ1-1; D ambiguous. The CDR3 totals 11 residues. CDR1 and CDR2 from the germline V gene are DFQATT and SNEGSKA (reference sequence). V lost 3 bases to trimming and J lost 10 bases, with 12 bases between them. The CDR3 bases are TGCAGTGCTAGCCCGACCTCCGGAGCTTTCTTT. Translating it yields CSASPTSGAFF.

The chain uses TRBV9 and TRBJ2-2, with 8 bases lining up with TRBD2. The CDR3 length is 16 residues. Germline CDR1 is SGDLS and CDR2 is YYNGEE. V shed 4 bases, J shed 4 bases, and the junction held 9 bases outside the gene matches. The CDR3 reads CASSLRAGGGTGELFF. In nucleotides, the CDR3 is TGTGCCAGCAGCCTTAGGGCGGGAGGTGGCACCGGGGAGCTGTTTTTT.

In this sample, this clonotype turned up many times. This rearrangement joins TRBV2 to TRBJ2-2; 12 bases match TRBD1. Trimming at V came to 3 bases and at J to 4 bases, leaving 3 bases not matched to a gene. Germline assignment: CDR1 SNHLY and CDR2 FYNNEI. The CDR3 has 16 residues. The CDR3 coding sequence is TGTGCCAGCAGTGACCGGGACAGGGGGCCCACCGGGGAGCTGTTTTTT. It yields the protein CASSDRDRGPTGELFF.

This clonotype has at least ten counts. The chain carries TRBV15 and TRBJ1-1; D is uncertain. V was clipped by 1 base and J by 1 base, with 4 bases between them. Germline assignment: CDR1 LNHNV and CDR2 YYDKDF (reference sequence). The CDR3 has 13 residues. The CDR3 DNA is TGTGCCACCAGCAGAGCGGCGAACACTGAAGCTTTCTTT. It translates to CATSRAANTEAFF.

This clonotype appeared many times. This chain connects TRBV20-1 to TRBJ1-1; no reliable D call. V was trimmed by 7 bases and J by 1 base, leaving 13 bases between them. This CDR3 is built from 13 residues. CDR1 is DFQATT and CDR2 is SNEGSKA in the germline V gene (reference sequence). The CDR3: CSVRLATNTEAFF. For the CDR3, the DNA is TGCAGTGTCAGATTAGCTACGAACACTGAAGCTTTCTTT.

This clonotype was observed at least ten times. The chain couples TRBV10-3 to TRBJ1-1; tentatively, D is TRBD1 (5 bases). The ends were cut back, 9 bases at V and 1 base at J, with 6 bases in the middle. The CDR3 sequence is 11 residues long. CDR1 is ENHRY, CDR2 SYGVKD, per germline. The CDR3 bases are TGTGCCATAGGGACGAACACTGAAGCTTTCTTT. It yields the protein CAIGTNTEAFF.

This clonotype was found many times. This chain uses TRBV3-1 with TRBJ1-6; 11 bases align to TRBD1. J was trimmed by 9 bases and V by 2 bases; bases with no gene match: 6. There are 16 residues in the CDR3. Per germline, CDR1 LGHDT and CDR2 YNNKEL (reference sequence). CDR3 region: CASSQRDRGNGSPLHF. DNA of the CDR3: TGTGCCAGCAGCCAAAGGGACAGGGGGAACGGTTCACCCCTCCACTTT.

This clonotype was observed at least ten times. The chain is built from TRBV3-1 and TRBJ2-7; D unclear. CDR1 LGHDT and CDR2 YNNKEL come from the germline V gene (reference sequence). The CDR3 totals 15 residues. The V end was cut by 1 base, the J end by 0 bases, with 10 bases between. In DNA form, the CDR3 reads TGTGCCAGCAGCCAAGTGGCGTGGGGCTCCTACGAGCAGTACTTC. This translates into CASSQVAWGSYEQYF.

This clonotype was detected a few times. The V gene is TRBV15, the J gene TRBJ1-4; D is uncertain. Germline V gene lookup returns CDR1 LNHNV and CDR2 YYDKDF (reference sequence). V was clipped by 1 base and J by 2 bases, with 11 bases between them. The length of the CDR3 is 16 residues. CDR3 sequence reads: CATSRGEGGTNEKLFF. As DNA, the CDR3 is TGTGCCACCAGCAGAGGCGAGGGAGGGACTAATGAAAAACTGTTTTTT.

This clonotype was seen repeatedly, ten times or more. The J gene is TRBJ1-5, the V gene TRBV27; 7 nucleotides agree with TRBD1. The CDR3 covers 16 residues. J gave up 2 bases and V 0 bases, and 4 bases lay outside the gene matches. Germline values: CDR1 MNHEY, CDR2 SMNVEV (reference sequence). CDR3 loop: CASSLSTGLGNQPQHF. In DNA form, the CDR3 reads TGTGCCAGCAGTTTATCGACAGGGTTAGGCAATCAGCCCCAGCATTTT.

This clonotype came up a few times. This rearrangement joins TRBV9 to TRBJ2-5; 13 bases align to TRBD2. V dropped 3 bases and J dropped 4; count of bases not matched to a gene: 3. The CDR3 consists of 15 residues. CDR1 and CDR2 (germline): SGDLS, YYNGEE. The CDR3 region has the DNA TGTGCCAGCAGCGCTCGGACTAGCGGGAGAGAGACCCAGTACTTC. It translates to CASSARTSGRETQYF.